The clone carrying this T cell receptor beta chain was observed at least ten times. The antigen remains unidentified. Patients sequenced had flow cytometry evidence of CD8+CD57+ cell expansion. Patients, without exception, had severe acquired aplastic anemia. Patients had undergone no therapy by the time their blood was sampled. This entry comes from a study of CD8+CD57+ T cells in acquired aplastic anemia. Background on the study: Sorted cells (CD4+ and CD8+) yielded DNA amounts that averaged approximately 3.2 ug. Study results and limitations: The study identified roughly 29 CD8+ CDR3 sequences shared by patients and controls.

CDR3 and TCR beta VDJ profiling relied on a genomic DNA template. One entry per CDR3 protein, called by TCRdb with MiXCR from the reads. The table lists 400,000 to 600,000 distinct CDR3 sequences, over 25% of them singletons, with less than 1% in the top ten. CDR3 length: 14 residues. The germline V gene encodes CDR1 KGHDR and CDR2 SFDVKD. Trimming stripped 6 bases from V and 2 bases from J, with 13 bases between. Sequencing input: sorted CD4+, CD8+, or CD8+CD57+ T cells (not recorded which) from PBMCs. This sequence originates from a human donor with aplastic anemia. The J gene is TRBJ2-7, the V gene TRBV24-1; D perhaps matches TRBD2 (5 bases). CDR3 loop: CATSLSGTTYEQYF. The CDR3 bases are TGTGCCACCAGTCTCTCGGGAACAACCTACGAGCAGTACTTC.